The TCR beta chain under discussion was sequenced for a study of cytomegalovirus exposure and HLA in healthy donors (dated by TCRdb to 2017 to 2019). Background for the entire study: An earlier analysis of some 600 of the donors reported approximately 300 Gb of sequence data and 95 million to 140 million unique TCR beta sequences obtained from about 179 million T cells. Approximately 300 gigabases of sequencing data and 70 million to 100 million unique TCR sequences made up an early release that covered several hundred HLA-typed donors. The genetic ancestry cluster associated with self-reported Caucasian donors included about four fifths of the roughly 410 genotyped donors. The aim of the study was to test whether cataloging public T cell receptors could identify signatures of past pathogen exposure. The study used immunosequencing to profile the T cell repertoires of approximately 630 subjects and linked those repertoires to cytomegalovirus serostatus. Along with the approximately 650-subject first cohort, a separate validation cohort of 120 different subjects was used. High-throughput TCR immunosequencing, statistical association of individual TCRs with disease status, and machine learning were combined to predict cytomegalovirus infection status. In a later analysis, previously published TCR beta repertoires from 666 donors were re-analyzed and high-resolution HLA genotyping was added so that TCR occurrence patterns could be studied. In the later analysis, no new phenotypic data were used to find candidate immune exposures; instead, reliance was placed on TCR beta sequences and their occurrence across donors. In an earlier analysis of 550 to 700 of the donors, high-throughput TCR beta sequencing was used to judge whether each TCR beta V gene segment behaved as functional or pseudogenic. Donor age, sex, ethnicity and CMV serostatus were collected together with the repertoire data. Genome-wide SNP genotypes for about three fifths of the roughly 670 donors were used in a later genetic analysis, which treated that subset as a discovery cohort. All discovery cohort repertoires had been generated on a single sequencing platform. Class I and class II HLA loci were covered by the typing at four-digit resolution. The number of typed donors differed by locus: about 620-630 for A, B, C, DRB1 and DQB1; 522 for DQA1; fewer than 610 for DPA1; and about 470 for DPB1. Four or five DR-DQ haplotypes were handled as single units for association and clustering, since linkage in the cohort was strong. On average, 235,054 unique TCR beta nucleotide sequences were sequenced per donor among some 420 genotyped donors of the cohort, with 15% to 20% of those sequences being non-productive.

The cohort was made up of hundreds of healthy bone marrow donors. Cohort members were all nominally healthy when sampled, although unrecorded immune exposures were likely present. The donor tested CMV seronegative, placing the donor among the 350 or so seronegative members of the cohort. A peripheral blood sample was provided by each donor, and peripheral blood mononuclear cells were used for TCR beta sequencing. Genomic DNA extraction from the blood cell samples was performed with the Qiagen DNeasy Blood Extraction Kit. Concerning this clone: This receptor's antigen is unknown. Qualities for individual bases were not recorded, and no much larger clone is one base off.

The method behind the library was the immunoSEQ multiplex PCR assay. For the multiplex PCR, a mixture combining 60 forward primers for TCR Vbeta segments and 13 reverse primers for TCR Jbeta segments was used. The CDR3 region of rearranged TCR beta genes was amplified from genomic DNA with a multiplex PCR assay. Amplified TCR beta libraries were sequenced as 87-base-pair reads on the Illumina HiSeq System. As for how the authors treated the data: A later analysis counted 65 million to 90 million unique TCR beta chains across the 690 or so repertoires, and 9.5 million to 11 million of these chains were shared by at least two donors. Raw reads were error-corrected and collapsed into unique sequences by a nearest-neighbor algorithm in which closely related sequences were merged to remove PCR and sequencing errors. CDR3 sequences were aligned to IMGT reference sequences to assign V, D and J gene segments. For a sequence to be retained, at least a six-nucleotide match to both a V gene segment and a J gene segment was required. A rearrangement was called productive if the CDR3 had no stop codons and remained in frame with V and J, and every other rearrangement was called non-productive. Following IMGT convention, CDR3 was defined as the stretch from the second conserved V-encoded cysteine to the conserved J-encoded phenylalanine. The earlier analysis of some 550 of the donors excluded any sequence lacking an unambiguous match to a single V gene segment. In an earlier analysis of roughly 500 of the donors, V segments were called functional above 56.7% productive rearrangements and were called segregating when the between-donor standard deviation exceeded 5%. A statistical classification framework was built for diagnosing cytomegalovirus status from the catalog of TCR beta chain sequences. In a later analysis, TCR nucleotide sequences were compared against IMGT/GENE-DB human TR gene sequences so that V and J genes could be assigned. Using the TCRdist pipeline, a later analysis assigned CDR3 sequences along with most-parsimonious VDJ recombination scenarios. In a later analysis, each TCR beta chain was defined by its CDR3 amino acid sequence together with its V-gene family, and reads lacking a unique V-gene family were excluded. As a way to deal with suspected cross-contamination and a sequencing artifact, a later analysis dropped 592 nucleotide sequences that were highly shared and had low generation probability. A later analysis calculated a clonal expansion index for each public chain from normalized within-repertoire ranks of inferred template counts. In a later analysis, generation probabilities were computed using a VDJ recombination model fitted to out-of-frame rearrangements, and the results were checked against IGoR. In a later analysis, TCR-TCR, TCR-HLA and TCR-CMV co-occurrence was scored with hypergeometric tests, and a repertoire-size bias correction was applied to TCR pairs. False discovery rates were estimated in a later analysis by permuting HLA or CMV assignments 20 times. In a later analysis, co-occurring TCRs were grouped using DBSCAN, with TCRdist sequence similarity added in when clustering inside HLA-allele-positive subsets. For co-occurrence clustering, repertoires with fewer than 30,000 or more than 120,000 public chains were excluded, along with about five repertoires with anomalous nucleotide sharing. The table was pulled from immuneACCESS by TCRdb, which kept in-frame rearrangements only. Such tables lose some clones; where checked, under half of the loss comes from unresolved V genes, and the rest has no known cause. That table is the source of V, J and clone size, and D and trimming were worked out from the DNA. Present in this sample are 100,000 to 150,000 clones, more than 55% of which were seen just once. The leading ten clones occupy about 1.6% of the sample.

As encoded in the germline V gene, CDR1 is MNHNS while CDR2 is SASEGT. Spanning cysteine to phenylalanine, the CDR3 consists of 15 amino acids. Of all the DNA, just the CDR3 is kept, 45 bases in frame from base 1. At the junction V is shortened by 7 bases and J by 0 bases; bases outside the gene matches: 5. The full study reports these points: The cohort was sequenced for TCR beta chains only, and without alpha or paired-chain data the features that could be detected were limited. In both the original and validation cohorts, the classifier was reported to diagnose cytomegalovirus status with high specificity and sensitivity. When HLA alleles, especially DR and DQ, strongly co-occurred, TCR associations were difficult to assign to individual alleles. In a later analysis, TCR association rates were found to vary across HLA loci, with the most associated TCRs seen for DRB1 alleles and the fewest for HLA-C alleles. For the cohort, immune exposure information was limited to CMV serostatus. Across donors, most TCR sequences were observed very rarely, whereas some public TCRs were present in many individuals. A further reported finding was that TCR beta sequences accurately predicted the HLA-A and HLA-B alleles for most subjects in the first cohort. Linkage disequilibrium might explain the correlated functional status among segregating V segments, but an unknown experimental factor could not be ruled out. Some IMGT-functional V segments, including TRBV6-2 and TRBV6-3, could not be distinguished by the 87-base-pair reads and were therefore excluded. A group of highly shared sequence variants was considered likely to be a technical artifact of the sequencing pipeline. In the study, some 160 TCR beta chains were listed as associated with cytomegalovirus. Over 15 rarely observed V segments, including chromosome 9 orphons, were excluded from the earlier analysis of some 590 of the donors because counts were too low. Compared with equally common non-associated chains, HLA-associated TCR beta chains in a later analysis were more clonally expanded and had lower generation probabilities. Compared with the approximately 600-donor mean, donors in an Asian-associated ancestry cluster had fewer N-insertions in productive TCRs, according to a later genetic analysis. In a later genetic analysis, a missense DCLRE1C variant was associated with V-gene and J-gene trimming of TCR beta chains, and the association was replicated in an independent cohort. In a later analysis, several top co-occurrence clusters were reported to appear linked to parvovirus B19, influenza, CMV and Epstein-Barr virus. A few of the identified cytomegalovirus-associated TCR beta chains were confirmed in vitro to be specific for cytomegalovirus antigens. In a later analysis, around 15,000 TCR beta sequences were associated with specific HLA alleles at a false discovery rate of 0.05. It was suggested by the authors that the approach could potentially be generalized to other disease states and immunological phenotypes. HLA typing was unavailable for some donors at each locus, so association tests used only the typed subset. Most CMV-associated TCR beta chains appeared to be HLA-restricted in a later analysis, and the HLA associations seemed to be driven largely by CMV exposure. The presence/absence analyses assumed that sequencing depth was roughly uniform across donors, and that assumption may not be true. In an earlier analysis of a few hundred of the donors, most TCR beta V segments were observed in productive rearrangements about 90% or about 30% of the time, broadly matching IMGT annotations.

Specimen: PBMCs. This sequence originates from a man between 18 and 29 years old in good health and CMV-seronegative. The chain employs TRBV6-1 and TRBJ2-7; TRBD2 matches 11 bases in the middle. The nucleotides read TGTGCCAGCACACGGCTAGCGGGAGGCTCCTACGAGCAGTACTTC. Its coded protein is CASTRLAGGSYEQYF.